This T cell receptor (beta chain) emerged from a study of blood T cell repertoires in COVID-19. Overall study: Acute and convalescent COVID-19 specimens originated in the United States, Italy and Spain. T cells, B-cell-depleted T cells, or PBMCs supplied cDNA or gDNA.

Authors' analysis steps: Counts of nucleated cells, estimated from reference gene primer amplification, were obtained. Generated by immunoSEQ multiplex PCR, the TCRdb table keeps only in-frame clones and is missing some. V and J calls and clone size come straight from that table; D and trimming were deduced from the DNA. The table shows around 270,000 clones, with about 89% occurring only once. CDR1 and CDR2 (germline): SGHRS, YFSETQ. V dropped 1 base and J dropped 5 bases, with 12 bases sitting between them. The CDR3 length is 14 residues. The sequence came from a man aged 40-50 years with acute or convalescent COVID-19. The chain carries TRBV5-1 and TRBJ2-5; D might be TRBD2 (6 bases). Material: peripheral blood. The CDR3 is CASSLQGGAETQYF. CDR3 nucleotide sequence: TGCGCCAGCAGCTTGCAGGGAGGAGCGGAGACCCAGTACTTC.